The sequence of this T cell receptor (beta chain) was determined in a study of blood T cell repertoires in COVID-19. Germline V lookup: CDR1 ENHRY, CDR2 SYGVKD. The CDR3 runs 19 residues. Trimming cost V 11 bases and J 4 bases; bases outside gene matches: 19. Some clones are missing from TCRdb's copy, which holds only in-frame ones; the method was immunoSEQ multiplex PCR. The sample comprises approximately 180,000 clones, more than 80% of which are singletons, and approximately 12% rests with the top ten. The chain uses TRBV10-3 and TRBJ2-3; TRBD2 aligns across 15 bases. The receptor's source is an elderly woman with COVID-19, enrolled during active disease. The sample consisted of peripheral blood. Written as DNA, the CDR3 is TGTGCCGCATCCCCACCTCCGGGACTAGCGGGGGGAGGTGCAGATACGCAGTATTTT. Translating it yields CAASPPPGLAGGGADTQYF.